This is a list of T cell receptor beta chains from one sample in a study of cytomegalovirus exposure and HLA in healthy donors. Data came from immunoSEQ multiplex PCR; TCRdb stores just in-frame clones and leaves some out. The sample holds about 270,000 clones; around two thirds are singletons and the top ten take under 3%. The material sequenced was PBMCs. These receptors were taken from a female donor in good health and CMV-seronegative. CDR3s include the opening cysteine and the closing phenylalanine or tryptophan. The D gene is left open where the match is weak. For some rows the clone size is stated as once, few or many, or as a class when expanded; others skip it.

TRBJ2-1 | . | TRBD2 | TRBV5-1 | CASSFLTGSGTRAYNEQFF | TGCGCCAGCAGCTTTTTGACTGGCTCCGGGACTAGGGCCTACAATGAGCAGTTCTTC
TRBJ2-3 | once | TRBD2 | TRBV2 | CASSEVRLAGDTQYF | TGTGCCAGCAGTGAGGTTCGACTAGCGGGAGATACGCAGTATTTT
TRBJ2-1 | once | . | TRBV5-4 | CASSLKAALYNEQFF | TGTGCCAGCAGCTTAAAAGCGGCATTATACAATGAGCAGTTCTTC
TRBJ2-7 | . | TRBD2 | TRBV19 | CASSIVSGSSYEQYF | TGTGCCAGTAGTATAGTTAGCGGGAGCTCCTACGAGCAGTACTTC
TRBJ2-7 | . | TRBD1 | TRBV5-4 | CASSRDRGVHEQYF | TGTGCCAGCAGCCGAGACAGGGGCGTCCACGAGCAGTACTTC
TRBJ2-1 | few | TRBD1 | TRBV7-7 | CASSLGITGTGGNEQFF | TGTGCTAGCAGCTTAGGGATTACCGGGACAGGGGGGAATGAGCAGTTCTTC
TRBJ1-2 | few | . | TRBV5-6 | CASSLIPERYGYTF | TGTGCCAGCAGCCTGATCCCTGAACGGTATGGCTACACCTTC
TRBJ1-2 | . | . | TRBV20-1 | CSAGRGNGYTF | TGCAGTGCTGGCCGGGGGAATGGCTACACCTTC
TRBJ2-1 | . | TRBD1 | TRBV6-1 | CASPDRGNEQFF | TGTGCCAGCCCGGACAGGGGGAATGAGCAGTTCTTC
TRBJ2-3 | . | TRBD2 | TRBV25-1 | CASSPRLAGRSTDTQYF | TGTGCCAGCAGTCCCAGACTAGCGGGACGGAGTACAGATACGCAGTATTTT
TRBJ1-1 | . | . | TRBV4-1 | CASSQEIGAQAFF | TGCGCCAGCAGCCAAGAAATAGGGGCCCAAGCTTTCTTT
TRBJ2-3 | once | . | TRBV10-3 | CAIDGGGNTDTQYF | TGTGCCATCGATGGCGGCGGGAACACAGATACGCAGTATTTT
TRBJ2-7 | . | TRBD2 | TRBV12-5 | CASGLVLSGRAYEQYF | TGTGCTAGTGGTTTGGTACTTAGCGGGAGGGCCTACGAGCAGTACTTC
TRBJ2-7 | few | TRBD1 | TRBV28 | CASRDRARYEQYF | TGTGCCAGTCGAGACAGGGCTAGGTACGAGCAGTACTTC
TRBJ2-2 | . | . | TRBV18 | CASSPPTPGTGELFF | TGTGCCAGCTCACCACCGACTCCGGGCACCGGGGAGCTGTTTTTT
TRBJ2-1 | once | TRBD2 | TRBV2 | CASSEGLAGAGEQFF | TGTGCCAGCAGTGAGGGACTAGCGGGAGCGGGTGAGCAGTTCTTC
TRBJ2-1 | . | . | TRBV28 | CASSSFGGKGNEQFF | TGTGCCAGCAGTTCCTTTGGCGGGAAGGGGAATGAGCAGTTCTTC
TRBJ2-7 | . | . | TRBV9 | CASSAGVTEQYF | TGTGCCAGCAGCGCAGGGGTAACCGAGCAGTACTTC
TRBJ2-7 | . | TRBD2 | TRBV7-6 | CASSLGGSAYEQYF | TGTGCCAGCAGCTTGGGAGGGAGCGCCTACGAGCAGTACTTC
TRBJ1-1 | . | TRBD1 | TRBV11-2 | CASSLQGAVVTEAFF | TGTGCCAGCAGCTTACAGGGGGCGGTGGTCACTGAAGCTTTCTTT
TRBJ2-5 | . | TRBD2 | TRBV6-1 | CASSVTGRRETQYF | TGTGCCAGCAGTGTAACCGGGAGGAGGGAGACCCAGTACTTC
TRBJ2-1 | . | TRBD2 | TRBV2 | CASSDFASGYNEQFF | TGTGCCAGCAGTGACTTCGCTAGCGGCTACAATGAGCAGTTCTTC
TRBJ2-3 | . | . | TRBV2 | CASRENGNTQYF | TGTGCCAGCAGGGAGAATGGAAATACGCAGTATTTT
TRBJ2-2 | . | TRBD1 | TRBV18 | CASSLSGTGTTGELFF | TGTGCCAGCTCCCTATCCGGGACAGGGACCACCGGGGAGCTGTTTTTT
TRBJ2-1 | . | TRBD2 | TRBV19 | CASRTTSATYNEQFF | TGTGCCAGTAGGACGACTAGCGCAACATACAATGAGCAGTTCTTC
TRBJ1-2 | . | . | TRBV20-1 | CSGGPLTF | TGCAGTGGGGGCCCGTTAACCTTC
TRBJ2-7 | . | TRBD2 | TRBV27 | CASSLSFRLAGYEQYF | TGTGCCAGCAGTTTATCTTTTCGGCTAGCGGGGTACGAGCAGTACTTC
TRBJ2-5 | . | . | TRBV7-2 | CASSFMAEETQYF | TGTGCCAGCAGCTTCATGGCCGAAGAGACCCAGTACTTC
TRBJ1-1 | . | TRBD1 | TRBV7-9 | CASSLGDRAPTEAFF | TGTGCCAGCAGCTTAGGAGACAGGGCACCCACTGAAGCTTTCTTT
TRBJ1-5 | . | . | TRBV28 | CASSVTGGIGQPQHF | TGTGCCAGCAGCGTGACGGGAGGGATCGGTCAGCCCCAGCATTTT
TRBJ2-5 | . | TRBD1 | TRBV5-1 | CASSSGQGLWETQYF | TGCGCCAGCAGCTCGGGACAGGGATTGTGGGAGACCCAGTACTTC
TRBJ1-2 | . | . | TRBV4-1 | CASSQDYSEYYGYTF | TGCGCCAGCAGCCAAGACTATTCTGAGTACTATGGCTACACCTTC
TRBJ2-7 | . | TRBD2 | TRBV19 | CASSPSGLAGGTYEQYF | TGTGCCAGTAGTCCATCGGGACTAGCGGGAGGGACCTACGAGCAGTACTTC
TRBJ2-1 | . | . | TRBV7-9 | CSSSSASRANEQFF | TGTTCCAGCAGCTCCGCCTCCAGGGCTAATGAGCAGTTCTTC
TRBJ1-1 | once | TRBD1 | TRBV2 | CASSRDRDTEAFF | TGTGCCAGCTCCCGGGACAGGGACACTGAAGCTTTCTTT
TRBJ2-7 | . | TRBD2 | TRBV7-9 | CASSLVAGDYEQYF | TGTGCCAGCAGCTTAGTAGCGGGAGATTACGAGCAGTACTTC
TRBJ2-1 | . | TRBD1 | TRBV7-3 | CASSPRVLGGQGHNEQFF | TGTGCCAGCAGCCCGCGGGTACTTGGGGGACAGGGGCACAATGAGCAGTTCTTC
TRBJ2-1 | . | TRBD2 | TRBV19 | CASSRSGSAVRYEQFF | TGTGCCAGTAGTAGGAGCGGGAGTGCAGTTCGATATGAGCAGTTCTTC
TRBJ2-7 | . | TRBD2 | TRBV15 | CATSRDGVAGAYEQYF | TGTGCCACCAGCAGAGATGGAGTAGCGGGAGCCTACGAGCAGTACTTC
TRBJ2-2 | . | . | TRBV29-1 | CSAQPGQTNTGELFF | TGCAGCGCCCAGCCGGGACAAACAAACACCGGGGAGCTGTTTTTT
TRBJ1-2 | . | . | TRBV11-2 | CASSSGTRAGGYTF | TGTGCCAGCAGCTCAGGTACGAGGGCTGGTGGCTACACCTTC
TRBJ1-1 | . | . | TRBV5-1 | CASSFQGPPNTEAFF | TGCGCCAGCAGCTTCCAGGGCCCCCCGAACACTGAAGCTTTCTTT
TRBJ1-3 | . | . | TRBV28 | CASSLGLGASGNTIYF | TGTGCCAGCAGTCTGGGACTTGGAGCGTCTGGAAACACCATATATTTT
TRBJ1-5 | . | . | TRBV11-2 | CASSENRDQPQHF | TGTGCCAGCAGCGAAAACAGGGATCAGCCCCAGCATTTT
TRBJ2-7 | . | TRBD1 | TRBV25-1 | CASRDPGQGDEQYF | TGTGCCAGCAGGGACCCGGGGCAGGGGGACGAGCAGTACTTC
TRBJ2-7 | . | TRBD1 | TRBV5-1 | CASTGQGLNEQYF | TGCGCCAGCACTGGACAGGGGCTAAACGAGCAGTACTTC
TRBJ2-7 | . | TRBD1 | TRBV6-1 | CASSASSQGAYEQYF | TGTGCCAGCAGTGCCTCTTCACAGGGGGCCTACGAGCAGTACTTC
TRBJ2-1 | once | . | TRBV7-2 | CASSVRGFSGNEQFF | TGTGCCAGCAGCGTCAGGGGATTTTCGGGCAATGAGCAGTTCTTC
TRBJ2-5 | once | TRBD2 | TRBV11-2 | CASSLDQGEGSWETQYF | TGTGCCAGCAGCTTAGATCAAGGGGAGGGTAGCTGGGAGACCCAGTACTTC
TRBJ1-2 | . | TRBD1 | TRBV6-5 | CASRGGTGGAYGYTF | TGTGCCAGCAGGGGGGGGACAGGGGGCGCATATGGCTACACCTTC
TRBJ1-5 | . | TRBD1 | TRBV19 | CASSRSGGQGAHNQPQHF | TGTGCCAGTAGTCGAAGCGGAGGACAGGGGGCCCACAATCAGCCCCAGCATTTT
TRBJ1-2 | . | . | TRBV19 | CASSPSRDNHGYTF | TGTGCCAGTAGTCCCTCTCGGGATAATCATGGCTACACCTTC
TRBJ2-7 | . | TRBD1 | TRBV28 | CASSSPRQGGYEQYF | TGTGCCAGCAGTTCCCCCCGACAGGGCGGCTACGAGCAGTACTTC
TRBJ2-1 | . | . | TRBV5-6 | CASSTKTTGNYNEQFF | TGTGCCAGCAGTACAAAAACCACAGGGAATTACAATGAGCAGTTCTTC
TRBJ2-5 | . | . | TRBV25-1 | CASSSRDSGETQYF | TGTGCCAGCAGTTCAAGGGATTCGGGGGAGACCCAGTACTTC
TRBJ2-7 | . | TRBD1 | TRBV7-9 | CSSSYQGGAYEQYF | TGTTCCAGCAGCTACCAAGGGGGCGCCTACGAGCAGTACTTC
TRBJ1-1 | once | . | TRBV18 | CASSPHRDTEAFF | TGTGCCAGCTCACCACACAGGGACACTGAAGCTTTCTTT
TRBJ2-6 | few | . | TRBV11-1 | CASSLRDSGANVLTF | TGTGCCAGCAGCTTAAGAGACTCTGGGGCCAACGTCCTGACTTTC
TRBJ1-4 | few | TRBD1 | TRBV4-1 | CASSQGVTGGFEKLFF | TGCGCCAGCAGCCAAGGGGTTACAGGGGGCTTTGAAAAACTGTTTTTT
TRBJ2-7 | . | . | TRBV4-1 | CASSPQGISYEQYF | TGCGCCAGCAGCCCCCAGGGGATCTCCTACGAGCAGTACTTC